The 2 T cell receptor beta chains in this list originate from one sample, sequenced in a study of vaccination and CD4 T cells after COVID-19. The treatment was: 10-day PBMC culture with coronavirus spike peptide pools or control peptides (ViraFEST assay). Samples of CD4+ T cells were obtained from the unexposed donor before the COVID-19 pandemic (2011-2018). Sequenced with the Oncomine TCR Beta short-read assay was DNA taken from cultured CD4+ T cells. TCRdb re-called the PCR reads with MiXCR, one entry per CDR3 protein. The sample yields 1,500 to 2,000 distinct CDR3 sequences, about three fifths seen once. Their antigen targets remain unknown. Specimen: CD4+ T cells from blood, cultured in vitro. The receptors were gathered from a human donor in good health.

This clonotype was counted between two and nine times. V gene TRBV6-1 combines with J gene TRBJ1-6, with 9 positions matching TRBD1. V dropped 8 bases and J dropped 0; count of bases not matched to a gene: 14. This CDR3 comprises 19 residues. CDR1 MNHNS and CDR2 SASEGT come from the germline V gene. CDR3 in DNA: TGTGCCAGCCATCGAGGGGACAGGGAAACAGGCTCCTATAATTCACCCCTCCACTTT. Amino acid sequence: CASHRGDRETGSYNSPLHF.

This clonotype showed up just a few times. The CDR3 nucleotides read TGTGCCAGCAGTCACTACAGGGCGAACACTGAAGCTTTCTTT. Translating it yields CASSHYRANTEAFF. The chain joins TRBV6-2 or TRBV6-3 to TRBJ1-1; possibly TRBD1 for D (6 bases). Deletions cut 5 bases from V and 1 base from J, with 11 bases between. The CDR3 contains 14 residues. In germline, CDR1 is MNHEY, CDR2 SVGEGT.